This T cell receptor (beta chain) was recovered during a study of blood T cell repertoires in COVID-19. About the research overall: Acute and convalescent COVID-19 samples came from the United States, Italy and Spain. The analysed material was cDNA or gDNA that came from T cells, B-cell-depleted T cells, or PBMCs.

Per the study methods: Estimated nucleated cell counts came from reference gene primer amplification. The repertoire was sequenced with immunoSEQ multiplex PCR; TCRdb's copy has only in-frame clones and lacks some. The V and J calls and clone size come from that table; D and trimming were worked out from the DNA. The sample includes approximately 42,000 clones, around 75% of them seen just once. This sequence originates from a man at least 80 years old with acute or convalescent COVID-19. Sequencing used peripheral blood.

The CDR3 DNA is TGTGCCAGCAGCAGCGGGCGGGAGGGCTTGAAGACCCAGTACTTC. Residues: CASSSGREGLKTQYF. The rearrangement uses TRBV3-1 (or the pseudogene TRBV3-2) and TRBJ2-5; TRBD2 aligns across 9 bases. V dropped 5 bases and J dropped 6; count of bases not matched to a gene: 10. This CDR3 has 15 residues. CDR1 and CDR2 (germline): LGHDT, YNNKEL (reference sequence).